This T cell receptor (beta chain) emerged from a study of blood T cell repertoires in COVID-19. Study information: COVID-19 samples collected from the United States, Italy and Spain covered acute and convalescent phases. Sources were T cells, B-cell-depleted T cells, or PBMCs; the material itself was cDNA or gDNA.

Only in-frame clones appear in the TCRdb table, and some are missing; sequencing was by immunoSEQ multiplex PCR. The sample includes 60,000 or so clones, 65% to 90% of them seen just once. The V gene's germline CDR1 is SEHNR and CDR2 FQNEAQ (reference sequence). The V gene lost 1 base and the J gene lost 2 bases, with 5 bases spanning the gap. The CDR3 consists of 13 residues. This TCR derives from a human donor in a cohort sampled during active COVID-19. Sample: peripheral blood. This chain uses TRBV7-9 with TRBJ1-2, with D unclear. The CDR3 region is CASSLGANYGYTF. The CDR3 DNA follows: TGTGCCAGCAGCTTAGGAGCGAACTATGGCTACACCTTC. Full variable domain (remainder filled in from reference TRBV7-9 and TRBJ1-2): DTGVSQNPRHKITKRGQNVTFRCDPISEHNRLYWYRQTLGQGPEFLTYFQNEAQLEKSRLLSDRFSAERPKGSFSTLEIQRTEQGDSAMYLCASSLGANYGYTFGSGTRLTVV.